These 10 T cell receptor beta chains came from one sample sequenced in a study of blood T cells in healthy people across ages. A J-beta primer mix and a sample-barcoded 5' primer were used in a second PCR of about 7 to 12 cycles. TCRdb processed the 5' RACE reads anew with MiXCR; each CDR3 protein has one entry. The table records over a million distinct CDR3 sequences, 42% of them present only once. Sequencing was done on a sample of blood. Source of these receptors: a woman aged 18-30 years in good health.

This clonotype was detected a few times. J is TRBJ2-5 and V is TRBV4-1; 7 nucleotides line up with TRBD2. Germline CDR1 is MGHRA and CDR2 is YSYEKL. The CDR3 covers 16 residues. V lost 0 bases, J lost 5 bases, and 9 bases stayed unmatched. CDR3 in amino acids: CASSQDFGGGGETQYF. CDR3 coding DNA: TGCGCCAGCAGCCAAGATTTCGGCGGGGGAGGGGAGACCCAGTACTTC.

In this sample, this clonotype turned up a few times. V usage is TRBV7-9 and J usage is TRBJ2-3; 9 bases agree with TRBD1. The CDR3 has 17 amino acids. Trimming removed 2 bases from V and 3 bases from J; junction bases left unmatched: 9. Germline V gene sequence: CDR1 SEHNR, CDR2 FQNEAQ (reference sequence). In nucleotides, the CDR3 is TGTGCCAGCAGCTTAAAAAGGTCGGGACAGGGAACAGATACGCAGTATTTT. The encoded protein is CASSLKRSGQGTDTQYF. Combining the CDR3 with reference TRBV7-9 and TRBJ2-3 gives the whole variable domain DTGVSQNPRHKITKRGQNVTFRCDPISEHNRLYWYRQTLGQGPEFLTYFQNEAQLEKSRLLSDRFSAERPKGSFSTLEIQRTEQGDSAMYLCASSLKRSGQGTDTQYFGPGTRLTVL.

The chain carries TRBV7-9 and TRBJ2-1, with D unclear. The germline V and J ends were trimmed by 5 bases and 8 bases, with 10 bases remaining between them. Germline values: CDR1 SEHNR, CDR2 FQNEAQ (reference sequence). The length of the CDR3 is 12 residues. CDR3 amino acids: CASSANAYEQFF. The DNA of the CDR3 is TGTGCCAGCAGCGCCAATGCCTATGAGCAGTTCTTC.

The rearrangement uses TRBV20-1 and TRBJ2-4; D remains unclear. The tail of the sequence fits TRBJ2-7 better, so the J call may be wrong. From germline, CDR1 is DFQATT and CDR2 SNEGSKA (reference sequence). This CDR3 has 13 residues. The CDR3 region is CSTLYRVAYEQYF. In DNA form, the CDR3 reads TGCAGCACACTCTACCGGGTAGCCTACGAGCAGTACTTC.

In this sample, this clonotype turned up a few times. V gene TRBV5-1 combines with J gene TRBJ2-3; D unresolved. Germline CDR1 is SGHRS and CDR2 is YFSETQ. Deletions cut 5 bases from V and 2 bases from J, with 15 bases between. CDR3 size: 15 residues. The CDR3 loop is CASRDPSRNTDTQYF. The CDR3 DNA sequence: TGCGCCAGCAGAGACCCGTCCAGGAACACAGATACGCAGTATTTT.

Many counts were recorded for this clonotype. The genes are TRBV2 and TRBJ2-5; unclear D gene. The CDR3 sequence is 14 residues long. Germline CDR1 is SNHLY and CDR2 is FYNNEI. The germline V and J ends were trimmed by 6 bases and 2 bases, with 13 bases remaining between them. CDR3 amino acids: CASSPTGPQETQYF. In DNA, the CDR3 is TGTGCCAGCAGCCCTACTGGACCACAAGAGACCCAGTACTTC.

This clonotype was seen only once. The rearrangement joins TRBV6-6 to TRBJ2-5; 8 bases are shared with TRBD2. This CDR3 spans 18 amino acids. J lost 1 base, V lost 8 bases, and 18 bases had no gene match. Germline assignment: CDR1 MNHNY and CDR2 SVGAGI (reference sequence). The CDR3 DNA reads as TGTGCCAGCCGCGGGGCTAGCGGGCGCCTTGGATCCCAAGAGACCCAGTACTTC. Amino acids: CASRGASGRLGSQETQYF.

V is TRBV5-1 and J is TRBJ2-7, with 7 positions matching TRBD1. CDR1 is SGHRS, CDR2 YFSETQ, per germline. Trimming took 4 bases from V and 4 from J; bases not matched to a gene: 8. This CDR3 has 14 amino acids. This chain's CDR3 is CASSTGDLVYEQYF. CDR3 bases: TGCGCCAGCAGCACAGGGGATTTGGTTTACGAGCAGTACTTC.

As regards this clonotype: One end of the junction does not line up with germline, which may come from a read error. Here the CDR3 DNA reads TGTGTCAGCAGCTTTAGCGGTAATGAGCAGTTCTTC. It specifies CVSSFSGNEQFF. The chain uses TRBV9 and TRBJ2-1; possible D gene TRBD2, 6 bases. The germline V gene has CDR1 SGDLS and CDR2 YYNGEE. The CDR3 covers 12 residues.

The V call is TRBV7-2, the J call TRBJ2-7, with a weak D call TRBD2 (6 bases). V gave up 5 bases and J gave up 2 bases, with 19 bases separating them. The V gene's germline CDR1 is SGHTA and CDR2 FQGNSA. This CDR3 has 16 residues. CDR3 sequence: CASSPTPSATPYEQYF. The DNA of the CDR3 is TGTGCCAGCAGCCCGACACCTAGCGCCACCCCCTACGAGCAGTACTTC.